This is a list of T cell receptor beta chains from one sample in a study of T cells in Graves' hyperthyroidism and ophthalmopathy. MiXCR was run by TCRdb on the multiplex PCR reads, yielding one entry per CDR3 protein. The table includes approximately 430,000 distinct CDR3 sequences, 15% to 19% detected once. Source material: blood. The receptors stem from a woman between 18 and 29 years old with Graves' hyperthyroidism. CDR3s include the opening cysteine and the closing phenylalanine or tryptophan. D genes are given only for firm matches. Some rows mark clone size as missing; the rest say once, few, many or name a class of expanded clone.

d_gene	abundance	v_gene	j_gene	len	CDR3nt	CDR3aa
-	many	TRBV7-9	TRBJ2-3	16	TGTGCCAGCAGCCCTATTGGTGCGGGGAGCACAGATACGCAGTATTTT	CASSPIGAGSTDTQYF
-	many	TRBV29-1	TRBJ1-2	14	TGCAGCGTTGAAGATCTGGAGGACGACTATGGCTACACCTTC	CSVEDLEDDYGYTF
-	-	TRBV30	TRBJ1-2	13	TGTGCCTGGAGTTACAGCGAAATCTATGGCTACACCTTC	CAWSYSEIYGYTF
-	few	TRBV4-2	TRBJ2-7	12	TGTGCCAGCAGCCAAGATGTGAGCGAGCAGTACTTC	CASSQDVSEQYF
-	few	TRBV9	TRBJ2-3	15	TGTGCCAGCAGCGTAGAGGGAAGTTTCACAGATACGCAGTATTTT	CASSVEGSFTDTQYF
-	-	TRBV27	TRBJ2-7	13	TGTGCCAGCAGTTCCTCGACACCCTACGAGCAGTACTTC	CASSSSTPYEQYF
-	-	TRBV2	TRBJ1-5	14	TGTGCCAGCAGCTACGCCTATAGCAATCAGCCCCAGCATTTT	CASSYAYSNQPQHF
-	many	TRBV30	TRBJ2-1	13	TGTGCCCAAGCGCCGAGCTCCTACAATGAGCAGTTCTTC	CAQAPSSYNEQFF
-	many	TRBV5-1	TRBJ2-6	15	TGCGCCAGCAGCTTGGGGAGCTCTGGGGCCAACGTCCTGACTTTC	CASSLGSSGANVLTF
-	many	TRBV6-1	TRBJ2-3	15	TGTGCCAGCACCCTGGGGGGGCGTGGGACAGATACGCAGTATTTT	CASTLGGRGTDTQYF
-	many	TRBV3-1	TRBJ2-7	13	TGTGCCAGCAGCTATGGGACGGGCTACGAGCAGTACTTC	CASSYGTGYEQYF
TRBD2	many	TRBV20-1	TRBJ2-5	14	TGCAGTGCCCCAAAGCGGGAGGTCCGTGAGACCCAGTACTTC	CSAPKREVRETQYF
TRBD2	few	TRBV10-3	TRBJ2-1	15	TGTGCCATCAGTGAGTCTTGGCGGGGGGCCAATGAGCAGTTCTTC	CAISESWRGANEQFF
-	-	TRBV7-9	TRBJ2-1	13	TGTGCCAGCAGTGAAAATAGGTACAATGAGCAGTTCTTC	CASSENRYNEQFF
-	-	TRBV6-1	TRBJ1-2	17	TGTGCCAGCACCCTATGGGGGGGGGTGCAAAAGAACTATGGCTACACCTTC	CASTLWGGVQKNYGYTF
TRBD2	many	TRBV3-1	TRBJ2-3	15	TGTGCCAGCAGCCAGGGGCGGGGGACCGGAGATACGCAGTATTTT	CASSQGRGTGDTQYF
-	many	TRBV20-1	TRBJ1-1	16	TGCAGTGCTAAGAAAAGGACAGACTCACATGAGATGGAAGCTTTCTTT	CSAKKRTDSHEMEAFF
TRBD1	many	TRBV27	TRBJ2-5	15	TGTGCCAGCAGACGGGACAGGGGTTTCCAAGAGACCCAGTACTTC	CASRRDRGFQETQYF
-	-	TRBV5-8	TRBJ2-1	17	TGTGCCAGCAGCTTGGGGGGGGTCGGGGGCTCCTACAATGAGCAGTTCTTC	CASSLGGVGGSYNEQFF
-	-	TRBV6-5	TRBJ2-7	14	TGTGCCAGCAGCCCGACTAGTATGGGCCGCGAGCAGTACTTC	CASSPTSMGREQYF
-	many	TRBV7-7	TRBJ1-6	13	TGTGCTAGCAGCTTAAATCTGGATTCACCCCTCCACTTT	CASSLNLDSPLHF
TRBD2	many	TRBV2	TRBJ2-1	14	TGTGCCAGCAGGGGGGGGACTAGCGGGGGTGAGCAGTTCTTC	CASRGGTSGGEQFF
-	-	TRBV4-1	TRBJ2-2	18	TGCGCCAGCAGCCAAGGGGGGTGGGTCTCCGAGAACACCGGGGAGCTGTTTTTT	CASSQGGWVSENTGELFF
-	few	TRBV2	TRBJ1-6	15	TGTGCCAGCAGTGAAGTTGACGTGGGTGATTCACCCCTCCACTTT	CASSEVDVGDSPLHF
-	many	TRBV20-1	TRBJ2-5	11	TGCAGTGCTAGCGGGGTGGAGACCCAGTACTTC	CSASGVETQYF
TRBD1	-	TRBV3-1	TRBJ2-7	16	TGTGCCAGCAGCAGGACCGACCGGGACAGGACCTACGAGCAGTACTTC	CASSRTDRDRTYEQYF
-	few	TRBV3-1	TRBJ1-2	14	TGTGCCAGCAGCCGCCGGGGGGGTAACTATGGCTACACCTTC	CASSRRGGNYGYTF
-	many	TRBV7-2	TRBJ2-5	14	TGTGCCAGCAGTAGTCAAATGGGGCGGGGGACCCAGTACTTC	CASSSQMGRGTQYF
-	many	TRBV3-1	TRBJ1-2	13	TGTGCCAGCAGGAGGTCAGGGCCTTATGGCTACACCTTC	CASRRSGPYGYTF
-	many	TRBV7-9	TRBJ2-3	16	TGTGCCAGCAGACTAGCTCGGACTAATAGCACAGATACGCAGTATTTT	CASRLARTNSTDTQYF
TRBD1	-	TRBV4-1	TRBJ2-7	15	TGCGCCAGCAGCCAGGAACAGGCAGGGGGCGACGAGCAGTACTTC	CASSQEQAGGDEQYF
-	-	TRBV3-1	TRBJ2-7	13	TGTGCCAGCAGCCAAGATTCAACTTTAGAGCAGTACTTC	CASSQDSTLEQYF
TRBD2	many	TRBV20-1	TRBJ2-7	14	TGCAGTGCTGGGACTAGCGGGAGACAATACGAGCAGTACTTC	CSAGTSGRQYEQYF
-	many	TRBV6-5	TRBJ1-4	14	TGTGCCAGCAGTTCGCTGGGGATTAATGAAAAACTGTTTTTT	CASSSLGINEKLFF
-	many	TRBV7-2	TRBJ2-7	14	TGTGCCAGCAGCTCCCGGGAAAATACCTACGAGCAGTACTTC	CASSSRENTYEQYF
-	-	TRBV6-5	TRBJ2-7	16	TGTGCCAGCAGTTACTCCTACCGGGACCGAGGCTACGAGCAGCACTTC	CASSYSYRDRGYEQHF
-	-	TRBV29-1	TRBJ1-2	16	TGCAGCGTTGAAGAAGGGGACACCCTAGGCGCCTATGGCTACACCTTC	CSVEEGDTLGAYGYTF
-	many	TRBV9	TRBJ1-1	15	TGTGCCAGCAGCGTAGTGCCGGGGGTTGGAACTGAAGCTTTCTTT	CASSVVPGVGTEAFF
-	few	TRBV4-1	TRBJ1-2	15	TGCGCCAGCAGCCAAGTCCAGGGGACTAACTATGGCTACACCTTC	CASSQVQGTNYGYTF
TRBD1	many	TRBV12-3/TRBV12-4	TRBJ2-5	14	TGTGCCAGCAGCGGTACAGGGGGCCCCGAGACCCAGTACTTC	CASSGTGGPETQYF
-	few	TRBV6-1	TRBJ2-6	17	TGTGCCAGCAGACCCTGGGACCAAGTCTCTGGGGCCAACGTCCTGACTTTC	CASRPWDQVSGANVLTF
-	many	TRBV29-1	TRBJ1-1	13	TGCAGCGCTTGGACAGAAAAGAACACTGAAGCTTTCTTT	CSAWTEKNTEAFF
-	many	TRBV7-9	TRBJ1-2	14	TGTGCCAGCAGCTTACAAGGGAACAACTATGGCTACACCTTC	CASSLQGNNYGYTF
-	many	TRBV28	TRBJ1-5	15	TGTGCCAGCAGTTTACCCTCAGTAACCCTCCGCCCCCAGCATTTT	CASSLPSVTLRPQHF
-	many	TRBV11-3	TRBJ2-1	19	TGTGCCAGCAGCTCCTACCCGGGACCGAGGACACACTCCTACAATGAGCAGTTCTTC	CASSSYPGPRTHSYNEQFF
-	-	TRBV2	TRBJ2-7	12	TGTGCCAGCCGGGACACCTCCTACGAGCAGTACTTC	CASRDTSYEQYF
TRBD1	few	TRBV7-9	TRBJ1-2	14	TGTGCCAGCAGCTTAGCTATGGGACAGGGAGGCTACACCTTC	CASSLAMGQGGYTF
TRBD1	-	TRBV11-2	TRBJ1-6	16	TGTGCCAGCAGCTTACAACCGGGACAGGGTATTTCACCCCTCCACTTT	CASSLQPGQGISPLHF
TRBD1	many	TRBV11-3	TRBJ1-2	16	TGTGCCAGCAGCGCCCAACGACAGGGGGATAACTATGGCTACACCTTC	CASSAQRQGDNYGYTF
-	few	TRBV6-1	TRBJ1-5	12	TGTGCCAGCACGGGTGCCGTTCAGCCCCAGCATTTT	CASTGAVQPQHF
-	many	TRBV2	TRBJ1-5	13	TGTGCCAGCAGTTCCGGACAAGTTCTGCCCCAGCATTTT	CASSSGQVLPQHF
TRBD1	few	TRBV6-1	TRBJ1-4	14	TGTGCCAGCAAGCCGGGACAGTCTAATGAAAAACTGTTTTTT	CASKPGQSNEKLFF
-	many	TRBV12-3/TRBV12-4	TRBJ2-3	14	TGTGCCAGCAGTACAGGTCTCGTTACAGATACGCAGTATTTT	CASSTGLVTDTQYF
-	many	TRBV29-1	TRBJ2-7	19	TGCAGCGTTGGTAATACTCTATCGTCCTCGTCTGGTTTCGGGCACGAGCAGTACTTC	CSVGNTLSSSSGFGHEQYF
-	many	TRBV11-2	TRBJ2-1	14	TGTGCCAGCAGCTTAGAAGGGCCACACAATGAGCAGTTCTTC	CASSLEGPHNEQFF